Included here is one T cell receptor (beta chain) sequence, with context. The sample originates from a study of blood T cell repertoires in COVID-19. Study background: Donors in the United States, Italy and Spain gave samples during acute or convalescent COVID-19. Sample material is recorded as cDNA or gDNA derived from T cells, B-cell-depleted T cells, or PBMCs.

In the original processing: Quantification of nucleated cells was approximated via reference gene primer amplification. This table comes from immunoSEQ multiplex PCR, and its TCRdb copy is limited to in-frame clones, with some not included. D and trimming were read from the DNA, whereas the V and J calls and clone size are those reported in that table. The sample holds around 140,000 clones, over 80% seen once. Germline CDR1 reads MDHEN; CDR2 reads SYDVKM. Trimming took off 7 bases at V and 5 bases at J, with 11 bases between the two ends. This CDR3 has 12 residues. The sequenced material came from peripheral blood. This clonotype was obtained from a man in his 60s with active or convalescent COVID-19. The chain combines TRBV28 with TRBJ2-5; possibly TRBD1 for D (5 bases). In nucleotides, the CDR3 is TGTGCCAGCACGAAGGGGTCGGAGACCCAGTACTTC. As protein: CASTKGSETQYF.